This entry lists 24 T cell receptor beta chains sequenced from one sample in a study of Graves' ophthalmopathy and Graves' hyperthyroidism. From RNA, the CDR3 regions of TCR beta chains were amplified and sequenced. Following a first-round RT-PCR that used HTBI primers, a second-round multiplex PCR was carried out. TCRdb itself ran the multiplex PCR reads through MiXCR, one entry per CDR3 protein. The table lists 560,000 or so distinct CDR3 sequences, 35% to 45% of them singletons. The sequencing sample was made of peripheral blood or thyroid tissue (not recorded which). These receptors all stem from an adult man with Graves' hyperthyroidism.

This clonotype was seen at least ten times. This chain's CDR3 is CASSLDRRYEQYF. The CDR3 region has the DNA TGTGCCAGCAGCTTAGACAGACGTTACGAGCAGTACTTC. The chain combines TRBV11-1 with TRBJ2-7; D gene ambiguous. The germline V gene encodes CDR1 SGHAT and CDR2 FQDESV (reference sequence). The CDR3 runs to 13 residues. The ends were cut back, 1 base at V and 4 bases at J, with 8 bases in the middle.

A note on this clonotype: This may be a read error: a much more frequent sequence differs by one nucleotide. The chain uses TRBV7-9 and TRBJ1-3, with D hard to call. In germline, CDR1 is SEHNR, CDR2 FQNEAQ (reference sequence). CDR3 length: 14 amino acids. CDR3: CTSSLDGRGNTIYF. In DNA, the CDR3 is TGTACCAGCAGCCTGGACGGTAGAGGAAACACCATATATTTT.

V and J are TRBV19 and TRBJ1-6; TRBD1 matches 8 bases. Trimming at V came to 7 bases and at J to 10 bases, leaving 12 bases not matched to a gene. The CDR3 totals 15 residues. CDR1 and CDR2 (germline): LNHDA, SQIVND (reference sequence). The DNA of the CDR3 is TGTGCCAGTAAGGGATACTCGACAGGGGACTCACCCCTCCACTTT. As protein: CASKGYSTGDSPLHF.

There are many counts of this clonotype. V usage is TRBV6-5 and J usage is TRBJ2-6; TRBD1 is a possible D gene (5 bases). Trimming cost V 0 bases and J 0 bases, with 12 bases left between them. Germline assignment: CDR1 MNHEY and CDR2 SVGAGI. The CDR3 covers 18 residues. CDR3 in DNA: TGTGCCAGCAGTTACTCGTGGCAGGGCCTCTCTGGGGCCAACGTCCTGACTTTC. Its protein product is CASSYSWQGLSGANVLTF.

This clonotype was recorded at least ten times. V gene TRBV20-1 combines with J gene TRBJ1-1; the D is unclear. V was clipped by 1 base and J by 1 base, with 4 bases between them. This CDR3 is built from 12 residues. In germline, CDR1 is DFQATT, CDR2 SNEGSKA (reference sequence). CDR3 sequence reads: CSARVANTEAFF. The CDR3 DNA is TGCAGTGCTAGAGTAGCGAACACTGAAGCTTTCTTT.

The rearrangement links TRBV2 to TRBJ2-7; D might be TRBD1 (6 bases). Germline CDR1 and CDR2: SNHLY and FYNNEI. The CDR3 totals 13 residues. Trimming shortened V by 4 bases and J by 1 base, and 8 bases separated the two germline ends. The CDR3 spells CASSARGSYEQYF. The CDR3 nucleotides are TGTGCCAGCAGTGCTAGGGGGTCCTACGAGCAGTACTTC.

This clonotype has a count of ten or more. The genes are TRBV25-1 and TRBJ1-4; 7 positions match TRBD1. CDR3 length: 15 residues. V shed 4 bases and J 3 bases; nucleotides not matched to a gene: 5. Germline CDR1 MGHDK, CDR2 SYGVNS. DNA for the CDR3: TGTGCCAGCAGTGCAAGACAGGGTCCTAATGAAAAACTGTTTTTT. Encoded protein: CASSARQGPNEKLFF. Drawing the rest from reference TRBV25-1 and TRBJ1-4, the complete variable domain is EADIYQTPRYLVIGTGKKITLECSQTMGHDKMYWYQQDPGMELHLIHYSYGVNSTEKGDLSSESTVSRIRTEHFPLTLESARPSHTSQYLCASSARQGPNEKLFFGSGTQLSVL.

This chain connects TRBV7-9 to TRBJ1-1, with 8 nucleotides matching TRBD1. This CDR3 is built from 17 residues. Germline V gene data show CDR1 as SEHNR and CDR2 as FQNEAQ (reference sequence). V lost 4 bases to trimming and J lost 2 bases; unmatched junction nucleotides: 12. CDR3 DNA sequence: TGTGCCAGCAGCTCAGGTACAGGGGGTAGTAAAAACACTGAAGCTTTCTTT. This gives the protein CASSSGTGGSKNTEAFF.

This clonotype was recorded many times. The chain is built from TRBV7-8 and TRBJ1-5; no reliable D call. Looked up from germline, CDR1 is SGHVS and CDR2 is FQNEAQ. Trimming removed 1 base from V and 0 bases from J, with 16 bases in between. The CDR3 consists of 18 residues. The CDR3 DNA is TGTGCCAGCAGCTTAGGTTTGCCCGATCACTTTAGCAATCAGCCCCAGCATTTT. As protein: CASSLGLPDHFSNQPQHF. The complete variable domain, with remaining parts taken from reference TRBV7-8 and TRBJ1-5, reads GAGVSQSPRYKVAKRGQDVALRCDPISGHVSLFWYQQALGQGPEFLTYFQNEAQLDKSGLPSDRFFAERPEGSVSTLKIQRTQQEDSAVYLCASSLGLPDHFSNQPQHFGDGTRLSIL.

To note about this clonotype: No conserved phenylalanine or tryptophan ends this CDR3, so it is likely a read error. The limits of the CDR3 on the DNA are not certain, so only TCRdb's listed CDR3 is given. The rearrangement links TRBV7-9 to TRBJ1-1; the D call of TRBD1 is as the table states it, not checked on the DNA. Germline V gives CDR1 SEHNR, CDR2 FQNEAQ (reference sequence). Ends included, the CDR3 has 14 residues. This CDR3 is CASSSLTGTGKHDY.

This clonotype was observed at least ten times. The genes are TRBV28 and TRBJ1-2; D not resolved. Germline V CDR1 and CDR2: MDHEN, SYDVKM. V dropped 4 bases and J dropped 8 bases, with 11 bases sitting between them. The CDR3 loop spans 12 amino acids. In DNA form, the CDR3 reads TGTGCCAGCAGTTCAGGTGCCTTCGGCTACACCTTC. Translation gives CASSSGAFGYTF.

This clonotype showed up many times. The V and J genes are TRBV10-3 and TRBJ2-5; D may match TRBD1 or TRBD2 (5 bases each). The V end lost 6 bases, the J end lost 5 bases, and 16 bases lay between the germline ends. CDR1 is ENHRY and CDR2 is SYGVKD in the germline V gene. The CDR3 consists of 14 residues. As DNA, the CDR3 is TGTGCCATCAGACGGGACCAAATCCAGGAGACCCAGTACTTC. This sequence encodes CAIRRDQIQETQYF.

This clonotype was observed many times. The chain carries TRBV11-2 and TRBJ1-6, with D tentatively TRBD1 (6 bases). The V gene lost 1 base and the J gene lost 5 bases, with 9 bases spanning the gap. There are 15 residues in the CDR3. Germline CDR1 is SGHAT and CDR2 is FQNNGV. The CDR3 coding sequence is TGTGCCAGCAGCTTAGGCAGGGGAAATAATTCACCCCTCCACTTT. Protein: CASSLGRGNNSPLHF.

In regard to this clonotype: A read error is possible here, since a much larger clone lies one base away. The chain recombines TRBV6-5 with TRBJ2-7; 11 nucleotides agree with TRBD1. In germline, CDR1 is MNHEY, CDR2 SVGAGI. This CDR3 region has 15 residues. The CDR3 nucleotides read TGTGCCAGCAGCCCCGGGACAGGGGGAACCTACGAGCGGTACTTC. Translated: CASSPGTGGTYERYF.

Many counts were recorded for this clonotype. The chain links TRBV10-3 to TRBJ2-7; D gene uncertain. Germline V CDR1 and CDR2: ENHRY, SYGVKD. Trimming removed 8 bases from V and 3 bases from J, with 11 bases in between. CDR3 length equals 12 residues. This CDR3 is CAIGKQNYEQYF. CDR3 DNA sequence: TGTGCCATCGGTAAACAGAACTACGAGCAGTACTTC.

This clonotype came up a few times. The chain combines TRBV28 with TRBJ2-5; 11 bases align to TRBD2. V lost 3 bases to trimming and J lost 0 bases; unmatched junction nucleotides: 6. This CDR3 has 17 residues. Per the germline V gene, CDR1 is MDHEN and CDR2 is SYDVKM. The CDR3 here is CASSLRSSGGYQETQYF. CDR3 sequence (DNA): TGTGCCAGCAGTTTGAGGTCTAGCGGGGGGTACCAAGAGACCCAGTACTTC.

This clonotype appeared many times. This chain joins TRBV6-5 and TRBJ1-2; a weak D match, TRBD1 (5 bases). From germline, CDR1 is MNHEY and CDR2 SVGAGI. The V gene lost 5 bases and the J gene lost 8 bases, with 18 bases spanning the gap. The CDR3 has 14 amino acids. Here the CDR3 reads CASSDLRGAGGYTF. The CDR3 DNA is TGTGCCAGCAGTGATCTCCGAGGGGCGGGCGGCTACACCTTC.

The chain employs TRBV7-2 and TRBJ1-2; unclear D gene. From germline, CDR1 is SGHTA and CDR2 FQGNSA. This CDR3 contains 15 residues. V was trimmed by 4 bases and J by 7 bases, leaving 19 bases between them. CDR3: CASSSTNPGSSGYTF. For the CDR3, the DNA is TGTGCCAGCAGCTCCACCAATCCGGGTTCGAGTGGCTACACCTTC.

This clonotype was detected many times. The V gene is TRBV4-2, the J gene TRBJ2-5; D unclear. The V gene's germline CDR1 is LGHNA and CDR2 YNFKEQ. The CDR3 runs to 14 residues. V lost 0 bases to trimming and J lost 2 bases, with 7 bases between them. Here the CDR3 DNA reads TGTGCCAGCAGCCAAGAGATAGGGCAAGAGACCCAGTACTTC. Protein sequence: CASSQEIGQETQYF.

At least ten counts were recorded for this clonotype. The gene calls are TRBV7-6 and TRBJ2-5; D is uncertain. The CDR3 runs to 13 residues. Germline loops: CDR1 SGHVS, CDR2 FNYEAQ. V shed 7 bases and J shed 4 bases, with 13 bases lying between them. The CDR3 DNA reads TGTGCCAGCAATAAGGGCGGATCAGAGACCCAGTACTTC. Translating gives CASNKGGSETQYF.

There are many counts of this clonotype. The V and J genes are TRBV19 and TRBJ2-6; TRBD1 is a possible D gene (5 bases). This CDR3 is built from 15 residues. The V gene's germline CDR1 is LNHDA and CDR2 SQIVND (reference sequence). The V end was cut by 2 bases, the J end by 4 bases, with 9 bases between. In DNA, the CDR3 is TGTGCCAGTAGTATATCAGGGTCAGGGGCCAACGTCCTGACTTTC. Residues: CASSISGSGANVLTF.

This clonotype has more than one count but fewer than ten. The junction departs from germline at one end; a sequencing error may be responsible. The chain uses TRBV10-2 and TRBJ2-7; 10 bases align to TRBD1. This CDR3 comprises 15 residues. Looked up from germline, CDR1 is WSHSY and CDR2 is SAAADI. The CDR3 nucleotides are TGTGCCAGCAGTTACCTGACAGGGGGCGAGGACGAGCAGTACTTC. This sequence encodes CASSYLTGGEDEQYF.

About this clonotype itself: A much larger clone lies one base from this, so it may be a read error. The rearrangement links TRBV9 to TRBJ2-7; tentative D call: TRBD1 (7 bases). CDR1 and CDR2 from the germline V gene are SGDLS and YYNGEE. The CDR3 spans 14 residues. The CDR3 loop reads CASSPPPQGGEQCF. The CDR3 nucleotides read TGTGCCAGCAGCCCTCCTCCTCAGGGGGGCGAGCAGTGCTTC.

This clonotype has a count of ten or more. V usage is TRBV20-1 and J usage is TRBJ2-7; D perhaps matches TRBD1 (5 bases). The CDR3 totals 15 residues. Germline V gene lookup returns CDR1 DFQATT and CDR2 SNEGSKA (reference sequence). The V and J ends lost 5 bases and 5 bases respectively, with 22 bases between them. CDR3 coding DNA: TGCAGTGCTGGACCTGCACTACAGGATACCCACGAGCAGTACTTC. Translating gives CSAGPALQDTHEQYF.